This T cell receptor beta chain is from a study of T cells after yellow fever vaccination. Each CDR3 protein is one row after TCRdb ran MiXCR on the 5' RACE reads. Of hundreds of thousands of distinct CDR3 sequences listed, roughly 4.3% are singletons. Many counts were recorded for this clonotype. Germline CDR1 DFQATT, CDR2 SNEGSKA (reference sequence). V lost 5 bases and J lost 7, with 14 bases in between. The CDR3 runs 12 residues. The source material was PBMCs, sampled 5 days after the yellow fever booster vaccination. The rearrangement joins TRBV20-1 to TRBJ1-2, with D maybe TRBD1 (6 bases). The receptor was isolated from a man in his late teens or twenties who received the YFV17D yellow fever vaccine. The CDR3 bases are TGCAGTGCTCGAGGGGGGACGGGTGGCTACACCTTC. This encodes CSARGGTGGYTF.